The present T cell receptor (beta chain) was sequenced within a study of breast tumors, draining lymph nodes, adjacent tissues. Study-level points and caveats: Findings are consistent with lymph node origin and intratumoral expansion of most tumor T cells. Tumor TCR diversity was below lymph nodes but above nontumor tissue. Luminal-like breast cancer showed significantly higher tumor–nontumor repertoire similarity than basal-like.

This clonotype has ten or more counts. Its specificity is not known. Samples came from axillary lymph nodes draining the breast cancer. TCRdb independently ran MiXCR on the multiplex PCR reads; one entry per CDR3 protein. The table records over 200,000 distinct CDR3 sequences, less than 40% of them present only once. The CDR3 has 15 amino acids. Germline CDR1 is DFQATT and CDR2 is SNEGSKA (reference sequence). V was cut by 3 bases and J by 0 bases, with 9 bases left in between. Sequencing was performed on axillary lymph node tissue. This clonotype was sampled from a female donor with breast cancer. Some clones in this sample may be carry-over from other donors' samples. The chain is built from TRBV20-1 and TRBJ1-6; no firm D call. This chain's CDR3 is CSASKRFSYNSPLHF. CDR3 nucleotide sequence: TGCAGTGCTAGCAAGAGGTTCTCCTATAATTCACCCCTCCACTTT.